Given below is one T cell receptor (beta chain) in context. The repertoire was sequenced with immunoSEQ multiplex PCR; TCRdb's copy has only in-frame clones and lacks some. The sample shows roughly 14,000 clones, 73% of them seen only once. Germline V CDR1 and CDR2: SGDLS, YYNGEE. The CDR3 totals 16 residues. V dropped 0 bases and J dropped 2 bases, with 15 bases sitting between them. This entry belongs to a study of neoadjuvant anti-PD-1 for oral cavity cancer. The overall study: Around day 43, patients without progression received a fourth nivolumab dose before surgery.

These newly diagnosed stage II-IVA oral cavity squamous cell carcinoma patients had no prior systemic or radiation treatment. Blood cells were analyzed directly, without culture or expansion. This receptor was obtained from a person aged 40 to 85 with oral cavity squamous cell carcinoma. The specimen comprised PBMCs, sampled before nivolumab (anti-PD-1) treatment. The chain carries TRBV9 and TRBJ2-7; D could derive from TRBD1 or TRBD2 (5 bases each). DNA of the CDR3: TGTGCCAGCAGCGTAGGTCTCGGGGCCGCCCCCTACGAGCAGTACTTC. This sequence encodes CASSVGLGAAPYEQYF.